These 3 T cell receptor beta chains were sequenced from one sample in a study of Ad26.COV2.S vaccination and SARS-CoV-2 variants. Clones were read by immunoSEQ multiplex PCR, and TCRdb kept only the in-frame ones, dropping some. The sample lists some 250,000 clones, roughly 90% seen once, with about 10% in the top ten. Treatment indicated: some 20 received Ad26.COV2.S at low or high dose, single or two shots; 5 received placebo; per-sample allocation not given. Collection of the samples took place on day 63 after the first injection of vaccine or placebo. Sample: peripheral blood, taken in a trial of Ad26.COV2.S vaccine versus placebo. The receptors here all came from a person aged 18-65 years who received the Ad26.COV2.S COVID-19 vaccine or a placebo.

DNA for the CDR3: TGTGCCACCAGTGATAGCGGACGGAATAGCAATCAGCCCCAGCATTTT. Its translation is CATSDSGRNSNQPQHF. The genes are TRBV24-1 and TRBJ1-5, with D unresolved. The germline gives CDR1 KGHDR, CDR2 SFDVKD. Trimming stripped 3 bases from V and 0 bases from J, with 11 bases between. This CDR3 is 16 amino acids long.

This chain links TRBV7-9 with TRBJ1-2; the D gene is possibly TRBD1 (5 bases). The CDR3 sequence is 14 residues long. The V end was cut by 3 bases, the J end by 6 bases, with 14 bases between. The germline gives CDR1 SEHNR, CDR2 FQNEAQ (reference sequence). CDR3 in amino acids: CASSFSPGLNGYTF. CDR3 coding DNA: TGTGCCAGCAGCTTCTCTCCAGGGTTGAATGGCTACACCTTC.

This clone has just a few counts. The J gene is TRBJ1-1, the V gene TRBV5-8; 9 nucleotides line up with TRBD1. The CDR3 spans 15 residues. V lost 2 bases, J lost 0 bases, and 2 bases stayed unmatched. CDR1 is SGHTS, CDR2 YDEGEE, per germline. This CDR3 is CASSLQGALNTEAFF. The CDR3 coding sequence is TGTGCCAGCAGCTTACAGGGGGCATTGAACACTGAAGCTTTCTTT.